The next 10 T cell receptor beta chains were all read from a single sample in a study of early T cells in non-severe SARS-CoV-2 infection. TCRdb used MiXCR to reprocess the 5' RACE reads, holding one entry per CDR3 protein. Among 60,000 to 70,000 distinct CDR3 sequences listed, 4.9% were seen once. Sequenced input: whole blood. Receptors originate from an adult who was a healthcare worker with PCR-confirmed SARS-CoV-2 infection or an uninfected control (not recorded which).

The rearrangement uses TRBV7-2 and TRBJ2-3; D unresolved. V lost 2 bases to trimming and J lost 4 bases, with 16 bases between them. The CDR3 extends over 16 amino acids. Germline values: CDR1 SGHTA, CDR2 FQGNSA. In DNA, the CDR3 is TGTGCCAGCAGCTTAAATCGGCAGGCCCTCGCAGATACGCAGTATTTT. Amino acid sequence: CASSLNRQALADTQYF.

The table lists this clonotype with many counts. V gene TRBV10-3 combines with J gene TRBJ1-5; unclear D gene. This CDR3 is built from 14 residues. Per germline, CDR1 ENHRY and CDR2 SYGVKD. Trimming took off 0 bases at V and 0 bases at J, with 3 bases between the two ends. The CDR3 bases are TGTGCCATCAGTGAGTCTGATAGCAATCAGCCCCAGCATTTT. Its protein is CAISESDSNQPQHF.

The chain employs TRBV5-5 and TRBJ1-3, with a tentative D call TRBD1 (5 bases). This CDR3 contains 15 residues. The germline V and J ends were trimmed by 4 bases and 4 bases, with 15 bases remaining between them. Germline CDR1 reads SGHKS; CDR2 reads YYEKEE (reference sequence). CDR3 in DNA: TGTGCCAGCAGCCGACAAGGGGTTTACGGAAACACCATATATTTT. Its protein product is CASSRQGVYGNTIYF. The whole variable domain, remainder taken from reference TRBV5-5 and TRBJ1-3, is DAGVTQSPTHLIKTRGQQVTLRCSPISGHKSVSWYQQVLGQGPQFIFQYYEKEERGRGNFPDRFSARQFPNYSSELNVNALLLGDSALYLCASSRQGVYGNTIYFGEGSWLTVV.

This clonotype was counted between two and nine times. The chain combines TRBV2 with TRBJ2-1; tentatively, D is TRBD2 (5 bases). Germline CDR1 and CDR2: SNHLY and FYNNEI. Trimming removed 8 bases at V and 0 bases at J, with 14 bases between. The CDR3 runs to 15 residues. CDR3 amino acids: CASSYSSSSYNEQFF. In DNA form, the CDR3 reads TGTGCCAGCTCATACTCTAGCAGCTCCTACAATGAGCAGTTCTTC.

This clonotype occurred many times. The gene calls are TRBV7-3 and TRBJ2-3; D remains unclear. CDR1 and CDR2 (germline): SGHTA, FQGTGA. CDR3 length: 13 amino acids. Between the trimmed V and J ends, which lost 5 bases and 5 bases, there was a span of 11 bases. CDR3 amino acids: CASSLTYLDTQYF. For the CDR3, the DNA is TGTGCCAGCAGCCTTACGTATCTAGATACGCAGTATTTT.

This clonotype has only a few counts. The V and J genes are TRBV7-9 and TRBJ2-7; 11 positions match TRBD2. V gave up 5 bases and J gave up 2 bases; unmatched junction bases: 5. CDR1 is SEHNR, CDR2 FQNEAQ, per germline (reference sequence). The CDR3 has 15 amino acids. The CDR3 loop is CASSPTSGRTYEQYF. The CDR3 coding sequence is TGTGCCAGCAGCCCAACTAGCGGGAGAACCTACGAGCAGTACTTC.

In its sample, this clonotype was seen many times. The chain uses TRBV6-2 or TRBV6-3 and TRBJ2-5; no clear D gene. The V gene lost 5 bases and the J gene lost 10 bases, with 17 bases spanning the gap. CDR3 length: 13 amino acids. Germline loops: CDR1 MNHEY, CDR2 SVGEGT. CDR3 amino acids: CASSNARHTIQYF. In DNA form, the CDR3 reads TGTGCCAGCAGTAACGCACGTCATACCATCCAGTACTTC.

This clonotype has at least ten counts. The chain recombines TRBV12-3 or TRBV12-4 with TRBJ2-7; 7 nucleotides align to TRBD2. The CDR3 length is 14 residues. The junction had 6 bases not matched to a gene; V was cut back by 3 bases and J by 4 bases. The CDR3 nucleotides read TGTGCCAGCAGTTTGGTCGGGGGGATATACGAGCAGTACTTC. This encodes CASSLVGGIYEQYF.

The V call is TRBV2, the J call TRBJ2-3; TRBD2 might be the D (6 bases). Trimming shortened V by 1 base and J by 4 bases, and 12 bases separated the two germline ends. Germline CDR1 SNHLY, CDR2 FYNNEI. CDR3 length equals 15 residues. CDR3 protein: CASSEETRGADTQYF. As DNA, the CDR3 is TGTGCCAGCAGTGAAGAGACTAGGGGTGCAGATACGCAGTATTTT. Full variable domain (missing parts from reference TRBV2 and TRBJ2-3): EPEVTQTPSHQVTQMGQEVILRCVPISNHLYFYWYRQILGQKVEFLVSFYNNEISEKSEIFDDQFSVERPDGSNFTLKIRSTKLEDSAMYFCASSEETRGADTQYFGPGTRLTVL.

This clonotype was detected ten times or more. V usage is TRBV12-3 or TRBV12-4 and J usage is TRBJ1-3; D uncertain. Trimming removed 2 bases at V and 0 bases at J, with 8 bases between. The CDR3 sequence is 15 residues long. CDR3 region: CASSLNPHSGNTIYF. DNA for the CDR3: TGTGCCAGCAGTTTAAACCCACACTCTGGAAACACCATATATTTT.